These 11 T cell receptor beta chains originate from one sample sequenced in a study of human CD8 memory T cell subsets. UMI-labeled 5' RACE yielded the TCR beta libraries. Using the 5' RACE reads, TCRdb records one entry per CDR3 protein without DNA. The sample's table shows around 20,000 distinct CDR3 sequences. Sequenced input: CD8+ T cells from PBMCs. All receptors come from a human donor in good health.

The rearrangement links TRBV28 to TRBJ2-7; TCRdb indicates TRBD1, and absent DNA this call remains unverified. The germline gives CDR1 MDHEN, CDR2 SYDVKM. The CDR3 covers 15 residues. CDR3 sequence: CASRSGQGASYEQYF.

The chain has TRBV6-5 and TRBJ1-1. This CDR3 contains 15 residues. Germline V lookup: CDR1 MNHEY, CDR2 SVGAGI. The CDR3 loop reads CASSLNQRRNTEAFF.

The chain couples TRBV27 to TRBJ2-1; TCRdb returns TRBD2, unconfirmable since there is no DNA. This CDR3 is built from 12 residues. In germline, CDR1 is MNHEY, CDR2 SMNVEV (reference sequence). This chain's CDR3 is CASSLLLGEQFF.

According to its frequency, this clonotype is medium-sized (0.01 to 0.1%). V usage is TRBV28 and J usage is TRBJ1-5; TCRdb outputs TRBD1, but without DNA this stays unchecked. From germline, CDR1 is MDHEN and CDR2 SYDVKM. This CDR3 has 14 residues. CDR3 sequence: CASSLTAGSQPQHF.

CDR3 amino acids: CASSAGANNEQFF. V is TRBV9 and J is TRBJ2-1; TCRdb gives TRBD1 as the D gene, but with no DNA this cannot be confirmed. The CDR3 is 13 residues long. The germline gives CDR1 SGDLS, CDR2 YYNGEE.

J is TRBJ2-1 and V is TRBV7-9. Germline loops: CDR1 SEHNR, CDR2 FQNEAQ (reference sequence). The CDR3 has 14 residues. The CDR3 loop reads CASATTVEYNEQFF.

This chain uses TRBV10-2 with TRBJ2-7; absent DNA, TCRdb's TRBD1 call cannot be checked. Germline V gene lookup returns CDR1 WSHSY and CDR2 SAAADI. The CDR3 has 15 residues. CDR3: CASSNRDRGLDEQYF.

Judged by frequency, this clonotype is medium-sized. J is TRBJ1-5 and V is TRBV7-8; TCRdb lists TRBD1, though no DNA is available to test this call. CDR3 length: 14 amino acids. Germline CDR1 and CDR2: SGHVS and FQNEAQ. CDR3 protein: CASSTDSLAQPQHF.

The gene calls are TRBV4-3 and TRBJ2-7; TCRdb picks TRBD2, but there is no DNA to check that call. Per germline, CDR1 LGHNA and CDR2 YSLEER. CDR3 length: 13 amino acids. This CDR3 is CASSLLLDHEQYF.

The gene calls are TRBV7-9 and TRBJ1-1; TCRdb calls TRBD1, which cannot be checked without DNA. Germline V CDR1 and CDR2: SEHNR, FQNEAQ (reference sequence). CDR3 length: 11 residues. The CDR3 loop reads CASTPTTEAFF. Using reference TRBV7-9 and TRBJ1-1 for the parts outside the CDR3, the full variable domain is DTGVSQNPRHKITKRGQNVTFRCDPISEHNRLYWYRQTLGQGPEFLTYFQNEAQLEKSRLLSDRFSAERPKGSFSTLEIQRTEQGDSAMYLCASTPTTEAFFGQGTRLTVV.

This clonotype is labeled medium-sized based on frequency. The chain carries TRBV24-1 and TRBJ2-3; the TCRdb call, TRBD2, lacks DNA for checking. Germline V gene data show CDR1 as KGHDR and CDR2 as SFDVKD. The CDR3 spans 19 residues. CDR3 loop: CATSDSNTGTDSSTDTQYF.